This TCR beta chain was sequenced for a study of OX40 agonist ivuxolimab in advanced cancers. Study details: Prior anti-PD-1, anti-PD-L1 or anti-CTLA-4 therapy was allowed; over 30% had some. Three patients had partial responses: one hepatocellular carcinoma, two cutaneous melanoma.

The germline gives CDR1 MDHEN, CDR2 SYDVKM. V was clipped by 10 bases and J by 1 base, with 13 bases between them. The CDR3 contains 13 residues. This clone was counted a single time. Repertoires were generated with immunoSEQ multiplex PCR, while TCRdb's copy carries only in-frame clones and drops some. The sample lists approximately 80,000 clones; about nine tenths were seen once. This receptor was identified in an adult with an advanced solid tumor such as melanoma, head and neck, liver or kidney cancer. The specimen comprised CD4+ or CD8+ T cells sorted from blood, sampled in a trial of the OX40 agonist ivuxolimab. The chain is built from TRBV28 and TRBJ1-1; D is ambiguous. The CDR3 DNA sequence: TGTGCCATTAAGGGCCTTAGGAACACTGAAGCTTTCTTT. Translating it yields CAIKGLRNTEAFF.